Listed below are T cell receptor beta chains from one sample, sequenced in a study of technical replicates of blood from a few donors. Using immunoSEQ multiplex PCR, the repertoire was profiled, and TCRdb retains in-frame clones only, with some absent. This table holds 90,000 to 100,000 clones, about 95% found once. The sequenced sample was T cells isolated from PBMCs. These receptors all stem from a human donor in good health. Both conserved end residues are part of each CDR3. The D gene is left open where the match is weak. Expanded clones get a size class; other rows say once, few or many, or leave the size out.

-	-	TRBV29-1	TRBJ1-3	CSVVGDSGNTIYF	TGCAGCGTTGTCGGGGACTCTGGAAACACCATATATTTT
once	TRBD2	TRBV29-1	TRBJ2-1	CSVIRRERLYNEQFF	TGCAGCGTCATCAGGCGGGAGAGGCTCTACAATGAGCAGTTCTTC
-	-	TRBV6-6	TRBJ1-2	CASSSGMVNYGYTF	TGTGCCAGCAGTTCCGGGATGGTTAACTATGGCTACACCTTC
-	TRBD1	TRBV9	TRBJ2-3	CASSVDRGRTDTQYF	TGTGCCAGCAGCGTAGACAGGGGGCGCACAGATACGCAGTATTTT
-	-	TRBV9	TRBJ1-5	CASSVGDFSPQHF	TGTGCCAGCAGCGTGGGAGATTTCAGCCCCCAGCATTTT
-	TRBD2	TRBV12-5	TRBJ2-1	CASGPPPGRVGIHEQFF	TGTGCTAGTGGTCCACCTCCGGGGAGGGTAGGAATCCATGAGCAGTTCTTC
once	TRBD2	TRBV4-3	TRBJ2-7	CASSQDLGGKQYF	TGCGCCAGCAGCCAAGATCTCGGGGGGAAGCAGTACTTC
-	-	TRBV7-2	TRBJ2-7	CASSPNSYEQYF	TGTGCCAGCAGCCCCAACTCCTACGAGCAGTACTTC
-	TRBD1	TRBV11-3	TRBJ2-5	CASSSDRDRETQYF	TGTGCCAGCAGCTCAGACAGGGATCGGGAGACCCAGTACTTC
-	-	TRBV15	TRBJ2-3	CATSRAPLTPGTDTQYF	TGTGCCACCAGCAGAGCCCCCCTTACTCCTGGCACAGATACGCAGTATTTT
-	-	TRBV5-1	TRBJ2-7	CASSLGALWEQYF	TGCGCCAGCAGCTTGGGGGCCTTGTGGGAGCAGTACTTC
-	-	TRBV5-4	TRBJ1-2	CASNRGGTYGYTF	TGTGCCAGCAACCGGGGGGGGACCTATGGCTACACCTTC
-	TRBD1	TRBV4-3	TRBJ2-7	CASSQIQGAVYEQYF	TGCGCCAGCAGCCAGATACAGGGGGCGGTCTACGAGCAGTACTTC
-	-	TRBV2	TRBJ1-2	CASTIDYRAAGYTF	TGTGCCAGCACCATTGACTACAGGGCGGCCGGCTACACCTTC
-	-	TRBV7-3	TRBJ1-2	CASSPLTGSYGYTF	TGTGCCAGCAGCCCTTTGACAGGCTCGTATGGCTACACCTTC
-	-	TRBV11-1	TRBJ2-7	CASSLVATYEQYF	TGTGCCAGCAGCTTGGTAGCGACCTACGAGCAGTACTTC
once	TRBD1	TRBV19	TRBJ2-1	CASSTFSGQGYNEQFF	TGTGCCAGTAGTACGTTTTCGGGACAGGGTTACAATGAGCAGTTCTTC
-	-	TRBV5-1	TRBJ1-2	CASSLGEIGNGYTF	TGCGCCAGCAGCTTAGGGGAAATAGGGAACGGCTACACCTTC
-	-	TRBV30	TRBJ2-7	CAWSGLNYEQYF	TGTGCCTGGAGTGGACTCAACTACGAGCAGTACTTC
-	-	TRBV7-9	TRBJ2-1	CASSSPRDSAGEQFF	TGTGCCAGCAGCTCCCCGCGGGATAGCGCTGGTGAGCAGTTCTTC
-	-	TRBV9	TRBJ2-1	CASSVEGGQTYSYNEQFF	TGTGCCAGCAGCGTAGAGGGGGGACAGACATACTCCTACAATGAGCAGTTCTTC
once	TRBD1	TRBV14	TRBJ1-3	CASSRRTGSGNTIYF	TGTGCCAGCAGTCGAAGGACAGGCTCTGGAAACACCATATATTTT
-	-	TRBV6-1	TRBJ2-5	CASSVNRWETQYF	TGTGCCAGCAGTGTAAACAGGTGGGAGACCCAGTACTTC
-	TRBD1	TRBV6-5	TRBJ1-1	CASSKGQKNTEAFF	TGTGCCAGCAGCAAGGGACAGAAGAACACTGAAGCTTTCTTT
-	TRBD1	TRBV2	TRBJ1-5	CASWTGVGNQPQHF	TGTGCCAGCTGGACAGGGGTTGGAAATCAGCCCCAGCATTTT
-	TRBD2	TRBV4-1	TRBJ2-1	CASSLIAGGYNEQFF	TGCGCCAGCAGCCTTATAGCGGGAGGTTACAATGAGCAGTTCTTC
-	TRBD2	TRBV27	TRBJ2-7	CASSSRTGTSGRAPYEQYF	TGTGCCAGCAGTTCGAGAACCGGGACTAGCGGGAGGGCCCCCTACGAGCAGTACTTC
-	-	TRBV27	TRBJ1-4	CASSTTLDIPNEKLFF	TGTGCCAGCAGTACTACCTTGGACATACCTAATGAAAAACTGTTTTTT
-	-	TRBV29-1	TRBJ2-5	CSVESRKETQYF	TGCAGCGTTGAAAGCAGGAAGGAGACCCAGTACTTC
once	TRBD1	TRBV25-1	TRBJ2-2	CASRGQGVGELFF	TGTGCCAGCAGAGGACAGGGCGTCGGGGAGCTGTTTTTT
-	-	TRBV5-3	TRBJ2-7	CARSLKRAGGSYEQYF	TGTGCCAGAAGCTTGAAAAGGGCAGGGGGGTCCTACGAGCAGTACTTC
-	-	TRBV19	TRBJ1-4	CASTLMGGDEKLFF	TGTGCCAGTACCCTCATGGGTGGAGATGAAAAACTGTTTTTT
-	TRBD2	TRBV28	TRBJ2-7	CASGIAGGSYEQYF	TGTGCCAGCGGAATAGCGGGAGGGTCCTACGAGCAGTACTTC
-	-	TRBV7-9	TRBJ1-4	CASSLEGRVGEKLFF	TGTGCCAGCAGCTTAGAAGGCAGGGTGGGAGAAAAACTGTTTTTT
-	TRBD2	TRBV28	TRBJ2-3	CASRLAGYTDTQYF	TGTGCCAGCAGATTAGCGGGTTACACAGATACGCAGTATTTT
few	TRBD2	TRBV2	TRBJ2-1	CASTEGGTNKWGQFF	TGTGCCAGCACAGAGGGAGGGACGAATAAATGGGGGCAGTTCTTC
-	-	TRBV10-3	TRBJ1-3	CAISWDIFSGNTIYF	TGTGCCATCAGCTGGGACATATTCTCTGGAAACACCATATATTTT
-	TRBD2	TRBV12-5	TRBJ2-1	CASAIRGTSGRSYNEQFF	TGTGCTAGTGCCATCCGGGGGACTAGCGGGAGGTCCTACAATGAGCAGTTCTTC
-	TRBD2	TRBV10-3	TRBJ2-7	CAITGTSGGTYEQYF	TGTGCCATCACCGGGACTAGCGGGGGTACCTACGAGCAGTACTTC
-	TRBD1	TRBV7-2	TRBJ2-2	CASIKTGGTGELFF	TGTGCCAGCATCAAGACAGGGGGAACCGGGGAGCTGTTTTTT
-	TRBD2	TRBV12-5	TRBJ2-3	CASGGAGGIDTQYF	TGTGCTAGTGGGGGAGCGGGAGGCATAGATACGCAGTATTTT
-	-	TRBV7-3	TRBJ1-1	CASSYIRVYKGGETEAFF	TGTGCCAGCAGCTATATCCGGGTGTATAAGGGAGGTGAAACTGAAGCTTTCTTT
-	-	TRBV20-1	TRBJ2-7	CSASRGYEQYF	TGCAGTGCTTCCAGGGGATACGAGCAGTACTTC
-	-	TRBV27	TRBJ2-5	CASSLGGGEETQYF	TGTGCCAGCAGCCTCGGTGGCGGAGAAGAGACCCAGTACTTC
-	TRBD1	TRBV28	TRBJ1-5	CASRPGTGTGGDQPQHF	TGTGCCAGCAGGCCTGGTACCGGGACAGGGGGCGATCAGCCCCAGCATTTT
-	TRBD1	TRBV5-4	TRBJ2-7	CASSLDRGTYEQYF	TGTGCCAGCAGCTTGGACAGGGGGACCTACGAGCAGTACTTC
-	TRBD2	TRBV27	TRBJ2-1	CASSPEREVYNEQFF	TGTGCCAGCAGTCCCGAGCGGGAGGTATACAATGAGCAGTTCTTC
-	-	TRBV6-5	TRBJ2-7	CASSYSAGGEQYF	TGTGCCAGCAGTTACTCCGCCGGAGGAGAGCAGTACTTC
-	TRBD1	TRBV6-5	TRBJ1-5	CASSLDRVQPQHF	TGTGCCAGCAGCTTAGACAGGGTTCAGCCCCAGCATTTT
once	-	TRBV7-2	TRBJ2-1	CASRGGAYNEQFF	TGTGCCAGCAGGGGGGGAGCCTACAATGAGCAGTTCTTC
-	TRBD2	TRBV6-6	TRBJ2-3	CASRRTGTSGSDTQYF	TGTGCCAGCAGGCGGACCGGGACTAGCGGGAGCGATACGCAGTATTTT
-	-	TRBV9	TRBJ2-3	CASSVALGGADTQYF	TGTGCCAGCAGCGTCGCCCTGGGGGGTGCAGATACGCAGTATTTT
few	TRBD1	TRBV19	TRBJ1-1	CASSMGQGNTEAFF	TGTGCCAGTAGCATGGGACAGGGCAACACTGAAGCTTTCTTT
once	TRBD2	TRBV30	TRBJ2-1	CAWSVLAGGMDEQFF	TGTGCCTGGAGTGTACTAGCGGGAGGTATGGATGAGCAGTTCTTC
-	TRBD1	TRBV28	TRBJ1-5	CASSSDRGLDQPQHF	TGTGCCAGCAGTTCGGACAGGGGGCTTGATCAGCCCCAGCATTTT